The T cell receptor (beta chain) described here comes from a study of monozygotic twins with inflammatory bowel disease. The CDR3 runs to 16 residues. Germline values: CDR1 ENHRY, CDR2 SYGVKD. TCRdb re-called the 5' RACE reads; every CDR3 protein appears as one record, without DNA. This sample's table reports about 380,000 distinct CDR3 sequences. This TCR came from a human donor with ulcerative colitis or Crohn's disease, or a healthy co-twin of an affected twin (not recorded which). The sample was blood. The chain carries TRBV10-3 and TRBJ2-7. CDR3 loop: CAISAQQVGTPTEQYF.